What follows describes a single T cell receptor beta chain. This record belongs to a study of control samples from healthy donors and cancer patients. From germline, CDR1 is MGHRA and CDR2 YSYEKL. V gave up 3 bases and J gave up 0 bases, with 15 bases separating them. The CDR3 length is 16 residues. TCRdb's table, derived via immunoSEQ multiplex PCR, lists solely in-frame clones and lacks some. The repertoire holds 150,000 to 200,000 clones, with 88% as singletons. The TCR was taken from a man between 18 and 29 years old in good health. The J gene is TRBJ2-7, the V gene TRBV4-1; tentative D call: TRBD1 (6 bases). Specimen: blood. This CDR3 is CASSQSRTESSYEQYF. CDR3 in DNA: TGCGCCAGCAGCCAGTCCCGGACAGAGAGCTCCTACGAGCAGTACTTC.